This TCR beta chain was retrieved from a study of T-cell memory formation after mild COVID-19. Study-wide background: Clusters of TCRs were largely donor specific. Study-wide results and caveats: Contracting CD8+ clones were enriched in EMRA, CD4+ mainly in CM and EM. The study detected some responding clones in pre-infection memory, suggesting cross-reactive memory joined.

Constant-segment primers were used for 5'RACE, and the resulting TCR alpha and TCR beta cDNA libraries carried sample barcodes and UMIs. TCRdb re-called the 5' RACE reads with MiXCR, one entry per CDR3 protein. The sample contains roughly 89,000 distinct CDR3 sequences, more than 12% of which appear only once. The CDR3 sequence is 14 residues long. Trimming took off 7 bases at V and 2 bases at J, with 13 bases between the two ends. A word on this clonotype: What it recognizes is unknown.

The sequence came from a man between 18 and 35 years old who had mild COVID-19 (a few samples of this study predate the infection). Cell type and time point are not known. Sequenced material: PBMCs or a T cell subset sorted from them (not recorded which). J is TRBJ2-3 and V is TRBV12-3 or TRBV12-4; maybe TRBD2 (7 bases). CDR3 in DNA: TGTGCCAGCAATTTGGGGGGGGCCACAGATACGCAGTATTTT. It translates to CASNLGGATDTQYF.